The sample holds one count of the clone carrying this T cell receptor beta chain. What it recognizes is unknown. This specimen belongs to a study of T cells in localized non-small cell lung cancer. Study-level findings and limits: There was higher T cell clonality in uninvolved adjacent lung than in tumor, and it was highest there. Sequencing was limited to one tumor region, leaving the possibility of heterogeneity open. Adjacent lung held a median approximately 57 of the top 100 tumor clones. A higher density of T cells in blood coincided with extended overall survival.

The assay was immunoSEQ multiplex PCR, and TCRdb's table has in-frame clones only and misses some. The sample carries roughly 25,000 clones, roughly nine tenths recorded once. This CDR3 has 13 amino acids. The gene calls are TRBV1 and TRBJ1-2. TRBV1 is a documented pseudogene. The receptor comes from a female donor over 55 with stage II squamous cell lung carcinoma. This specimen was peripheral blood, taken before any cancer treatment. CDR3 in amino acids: CTSSEVRSDGYTF. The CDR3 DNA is TGCACCAGCAGCGAGGTTCGGTCCGATGGCTACACCTTC.